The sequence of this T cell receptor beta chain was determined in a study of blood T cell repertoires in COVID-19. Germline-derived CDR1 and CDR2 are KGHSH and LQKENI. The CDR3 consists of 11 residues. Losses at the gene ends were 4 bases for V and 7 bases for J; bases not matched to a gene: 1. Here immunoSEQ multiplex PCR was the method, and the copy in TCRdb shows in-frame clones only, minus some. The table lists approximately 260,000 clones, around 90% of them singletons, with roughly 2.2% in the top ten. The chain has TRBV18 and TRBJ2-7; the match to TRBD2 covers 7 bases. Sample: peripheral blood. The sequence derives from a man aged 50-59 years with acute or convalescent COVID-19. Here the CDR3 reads CASSLGGEQYF. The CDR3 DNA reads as TGTGCCAGCTCACTGGGGGGGGAGCAGTACTTC.